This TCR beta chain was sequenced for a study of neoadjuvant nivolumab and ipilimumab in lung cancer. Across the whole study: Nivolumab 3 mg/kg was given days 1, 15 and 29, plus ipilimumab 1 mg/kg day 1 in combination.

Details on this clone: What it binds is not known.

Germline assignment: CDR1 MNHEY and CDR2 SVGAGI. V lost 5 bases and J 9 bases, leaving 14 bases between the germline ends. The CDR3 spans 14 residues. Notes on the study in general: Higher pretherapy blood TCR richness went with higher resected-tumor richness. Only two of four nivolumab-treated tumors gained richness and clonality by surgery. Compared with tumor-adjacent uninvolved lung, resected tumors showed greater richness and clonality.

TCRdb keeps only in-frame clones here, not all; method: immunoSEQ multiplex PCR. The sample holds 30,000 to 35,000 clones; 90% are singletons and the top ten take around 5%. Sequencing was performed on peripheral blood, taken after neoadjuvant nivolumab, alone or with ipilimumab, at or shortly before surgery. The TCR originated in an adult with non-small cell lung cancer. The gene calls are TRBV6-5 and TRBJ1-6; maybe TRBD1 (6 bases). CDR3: CASSRTARFSPLHF. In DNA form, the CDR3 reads TGTGCCAGCAGTCGGACAGCCCGATTTTCACCCCTCCACTTT.